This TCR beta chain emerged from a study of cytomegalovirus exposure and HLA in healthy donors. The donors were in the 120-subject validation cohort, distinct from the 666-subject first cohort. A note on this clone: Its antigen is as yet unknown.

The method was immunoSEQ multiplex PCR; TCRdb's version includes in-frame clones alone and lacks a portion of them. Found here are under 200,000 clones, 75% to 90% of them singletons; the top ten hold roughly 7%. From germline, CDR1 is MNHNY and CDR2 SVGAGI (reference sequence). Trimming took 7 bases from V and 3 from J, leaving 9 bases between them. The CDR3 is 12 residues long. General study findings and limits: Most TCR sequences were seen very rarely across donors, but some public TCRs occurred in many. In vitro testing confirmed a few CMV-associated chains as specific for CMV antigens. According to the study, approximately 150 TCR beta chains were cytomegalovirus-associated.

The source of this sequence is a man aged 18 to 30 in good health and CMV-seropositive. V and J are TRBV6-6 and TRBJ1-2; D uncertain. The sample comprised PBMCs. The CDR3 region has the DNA TGTGCCAGCACCAAAGCGGACTATGGCTACACCTTC. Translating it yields CASTKADYGYTF.